This T cell receptor beta chain was captured in a study of PD-L1 blockade in urothelial cancer. The data were produced by immunoSEQ multiplex PCR, yet TCRdb's version contains in-frame clones alone and is incomplete. The sample records more than 70,000 clones, 85% to 90% being singletons. Looked up from germline, CDR1 is SGHKS and CDR2 is YYEKEE (reference sequence). There are 16 residues in the CDR3. V was pared by 7 bases and J by 7 bases, with 15 bases of the junction left unmatched. This rearrangement joins TRBV5-5 to TRBJ2-1; 9 nucleotides match TRBD2. This sample comprised PBMCs, obtained around atezolizumab (anti-PD-L1) treatment. This clonotype was obtained from a man aged 55 to 70 with urothelial cancer. CDR3 coding DNA: TGTGCCAGCCAAAAGCCCTTAGCGGGGGCCCTTAATGAGCAGTTCTTC. Translating gives CASQKPLAGALNEQFF.